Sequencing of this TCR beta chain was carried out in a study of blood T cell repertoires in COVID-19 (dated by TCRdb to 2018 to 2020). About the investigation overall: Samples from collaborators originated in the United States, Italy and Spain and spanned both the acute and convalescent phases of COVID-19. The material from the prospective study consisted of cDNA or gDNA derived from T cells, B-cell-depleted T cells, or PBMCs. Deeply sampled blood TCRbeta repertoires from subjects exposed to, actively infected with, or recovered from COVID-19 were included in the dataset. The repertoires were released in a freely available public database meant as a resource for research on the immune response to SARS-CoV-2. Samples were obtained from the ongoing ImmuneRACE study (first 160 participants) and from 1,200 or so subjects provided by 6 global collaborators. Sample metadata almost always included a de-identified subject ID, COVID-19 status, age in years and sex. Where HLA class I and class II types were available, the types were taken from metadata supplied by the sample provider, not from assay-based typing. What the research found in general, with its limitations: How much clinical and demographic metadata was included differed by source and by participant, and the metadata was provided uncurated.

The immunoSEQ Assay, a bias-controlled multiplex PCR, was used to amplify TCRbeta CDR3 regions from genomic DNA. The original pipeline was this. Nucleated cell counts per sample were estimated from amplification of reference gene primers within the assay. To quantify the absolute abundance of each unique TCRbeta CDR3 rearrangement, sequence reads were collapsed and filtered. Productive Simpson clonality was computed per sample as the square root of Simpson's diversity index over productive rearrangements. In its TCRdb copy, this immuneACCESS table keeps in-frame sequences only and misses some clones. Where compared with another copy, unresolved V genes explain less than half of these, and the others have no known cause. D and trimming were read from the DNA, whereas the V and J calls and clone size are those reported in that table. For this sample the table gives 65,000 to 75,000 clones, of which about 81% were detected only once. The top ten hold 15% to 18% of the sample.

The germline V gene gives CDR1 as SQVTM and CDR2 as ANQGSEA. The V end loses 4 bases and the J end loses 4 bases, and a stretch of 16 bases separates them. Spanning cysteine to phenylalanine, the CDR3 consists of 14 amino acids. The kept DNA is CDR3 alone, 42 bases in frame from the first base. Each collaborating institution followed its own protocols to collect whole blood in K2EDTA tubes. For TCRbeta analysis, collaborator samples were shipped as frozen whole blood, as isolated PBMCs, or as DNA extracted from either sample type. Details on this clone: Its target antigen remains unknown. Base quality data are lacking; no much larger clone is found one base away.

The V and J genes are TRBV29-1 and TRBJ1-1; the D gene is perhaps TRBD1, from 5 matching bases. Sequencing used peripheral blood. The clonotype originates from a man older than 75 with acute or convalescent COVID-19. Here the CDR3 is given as CSVGRGLVSTEAFF. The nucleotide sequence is TGCAGCGTTGGCCGGGGACTTGTTAGCACTGAAGCTTTCTTT.